This record looks at one TCR beta chain sequence and its context. Antigen specificity is unknown. This specimen comes from a study of metastatic and nonmetastatic thyroid tumors. Study background: Across peripheral blood and tumor or nodule tissue samples taken from malignant and benign thyroid patients, the repertoires were compared with one another. Study conclusions and caveats: Compared with benign nodules, malignant thyroid tumors were reported to have significantly higher TCR beta diversity in both blood and tumor.

Under the authors' procedure: Clinicopathological groups supplied CDR3 differences that were used to build a distant-metastasis classifier for papillary thyroid cancer. Using MiXCR, TCRdb re-called clones from the PCR reads. The V and J calls come from TCRdb's annotation, not from the publication. The sample has about 31,000 clones, 15% to 20% seen once. The CDR3 runs to 13 residues. Between the trimmed V and J ends, which lost 5 bases and 1 base, there was a span of 8 bases. Germline values: CDR1 MNHEY, CDR2 SVGEGT. Every patient underwent thyroid surgery untreated. This rearrangement joins TRBV6-2 or TRBV6-3 to TRBJ1-1, with D maybe TRBD1 (5 bases). The sequence was collected from a female donor with papillary thyroid cancer or a benign thyroid nodule (not recorded which). Some clones in this sample may be carry-over from other donors' samples. The sequenced sample consisted of blood. CDR3 amino acids: CASSHGQNTEAFF. As DNA, the CDR3 is TGTGCCAGCAGTCACGGACAGAACACTGAAGCTTTCTTT.